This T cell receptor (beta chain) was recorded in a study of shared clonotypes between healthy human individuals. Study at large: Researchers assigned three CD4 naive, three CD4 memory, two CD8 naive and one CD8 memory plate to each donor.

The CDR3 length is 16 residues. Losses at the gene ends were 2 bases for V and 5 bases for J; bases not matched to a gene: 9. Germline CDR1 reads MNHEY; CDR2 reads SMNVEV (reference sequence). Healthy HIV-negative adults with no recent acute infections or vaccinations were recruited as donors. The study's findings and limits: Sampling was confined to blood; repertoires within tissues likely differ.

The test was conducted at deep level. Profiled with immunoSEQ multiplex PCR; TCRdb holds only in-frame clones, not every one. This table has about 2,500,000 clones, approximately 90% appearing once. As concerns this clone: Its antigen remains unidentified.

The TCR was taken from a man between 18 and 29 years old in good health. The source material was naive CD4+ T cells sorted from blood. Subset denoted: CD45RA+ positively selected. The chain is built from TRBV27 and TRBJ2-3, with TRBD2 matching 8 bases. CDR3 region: CASSLRSGGDGDTQYF. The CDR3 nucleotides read TGTGCCAGCAGTTTACGAAGCGGGGGAGATGGAGATACGCAGTATTTT.